The TCR beta chain described here comes from a study of T cells after yellow fever vaccination (dated by TCRdb to about 2019). Study-wide context: The SMART-Seq v4 Ultra Low Input RNA kit was used to prepare libraries from fractions with low cell numbers. To track T-cell clones before and after primary and booster YFV17D yellow fever vaccination, bulk TCR alpha and beta repertoires were sequenced longitudinally. Two healthy male donors made up the cohort, one aged 18 to 30 years and the other aged 30 to 40 years. Blood was collected at multiple timepoints before and after primary and secondary immunization, and bulk PBMC replicates and cell subsets were isolated. Study-wide findings and limitations: Because only a couple of donors were included in the study, the extent to which the findings can be generalized is limited. A small fraction of clonotypes showed up in both the CD4 and CD8 compartments, probably as a result of convergent recombination. Compared with the primary T-cell response, the secondary T-cell response was faster but weaker, reaching its peak on day 5 rather than on day 15. Most clones expanded after primary vaccination were re-detected after the booster (around 96% of CD4 and around 88% of CD8), suggesting broad memory maintenance. FACS-sorted repertoires could contain abundant contaminating clonotypes from the bulk population, so computational filtering was required.

Data came from an Illumina NovaSeq 6000. TCR cDNA was synthesized by 5'RACE template switching, through which a universal primer site and unique molecular identifiers were introduced. Priming of cDNA synthesis was performed from both the TCR alpha and TCR beta constant segments. Libraries were amplified in two PCR steps, with sample barcodes and sequencing adapters added in the second step. Sequencing of the libraries was done on either Illumina HiSeq 2500 (2x100 bp) or NovaSeq (2x150 bp). In the original analysis: MIGEC handled demultiplexing of reads and collapsing into UMI consensus sequences, while MiXCR performed V(D)J alignment. Vaccine-responding clonotypes were defined with edgeR using replicate PBMC samples, requiring FDR below 0.01 and a log2 fold change above 5 up to day 15. Bulk clonotypes were assigned CD4 or CD8 identity according to which sequenced CD4 or CD8 repertoire held them at higher abundance. TCRdb cleaned the public reads at Q25 with fastp, built clones with MiXCR and kept in-frame beta chains. Rows with a matching CDR3 protein are joined into one entry that keeps the most common DNA and genes. The V and J calls come from TCRdb's annotation, not from the publication. The sample records about 200,000 distinct CDR3 sequences, approximately 3.2% of which are singletons. Around 3.3% of the sample belongs to the ten largest clones.

This clonotype was counted ten times or more. There is no known antigen for this receptor. No per-base quality is available; no much larger clone lies one base away. The treatment or condition label, read with the paper, signifies: live attenuated yellow fever vaccine strain. PBMCs were isolated from peripheral blood using a standard Ficoll-Paque protocol. Dynabeads CD4 and CD8 positive selection kits were used to isolate the CD4 and CD8 T-cell fractions. TriZol was used to extract RNA from bulk PBMCs, CD4 and CD8 fractions, and dextramer-positive and dextramer-negative fractions. The sequence came from a man aged 18 to 35 who received the YFV17D yellow fever vaccine. Specimen: CD4+ T cells sorted from PBMCs, collected 10 days after the yellow fever booster vaccination.

This receptor carries the CDR3 CASLTLTGNTEAFF. The bases read TGTGCCAGCCTTACATTAACAGGCAACACTGAAGCTTTCTTT. The sequence is built from TRBV5-6 and TRBJ1-1, with a tentative D gene TRBD1 over 5 matching bases. Via the germline V gene, CDR1 is SGHDT and CDR2 YYEEEE. V sheds 7 bases and J sheds 2 bases, leaving 15 bases between their ends. From cysteine to phenylalanine, the CDR3 is 14 amino acids long. Only the CDR3 DNA stays, 42 bases, in frame from base 1.